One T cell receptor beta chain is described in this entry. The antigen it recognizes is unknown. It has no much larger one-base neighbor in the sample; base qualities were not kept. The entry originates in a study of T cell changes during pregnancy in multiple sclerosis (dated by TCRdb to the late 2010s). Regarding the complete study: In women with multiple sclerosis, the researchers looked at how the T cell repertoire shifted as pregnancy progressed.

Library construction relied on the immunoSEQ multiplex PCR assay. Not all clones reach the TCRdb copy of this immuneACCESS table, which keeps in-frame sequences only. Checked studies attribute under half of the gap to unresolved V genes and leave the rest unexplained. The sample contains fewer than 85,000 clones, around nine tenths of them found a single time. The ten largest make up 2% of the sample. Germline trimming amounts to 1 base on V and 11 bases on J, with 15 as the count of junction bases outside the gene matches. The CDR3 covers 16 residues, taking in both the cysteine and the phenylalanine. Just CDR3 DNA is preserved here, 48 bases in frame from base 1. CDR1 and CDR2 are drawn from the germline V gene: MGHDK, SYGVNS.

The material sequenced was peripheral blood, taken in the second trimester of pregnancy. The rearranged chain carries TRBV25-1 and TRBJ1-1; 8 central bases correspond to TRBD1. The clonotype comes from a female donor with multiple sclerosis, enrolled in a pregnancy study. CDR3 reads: CASSEWTGTGSLRAFF. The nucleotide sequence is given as TGTGCCAGCAGTGAATGGACAGGGACTGGGTCTCTTCGGGCTTTCTTT.